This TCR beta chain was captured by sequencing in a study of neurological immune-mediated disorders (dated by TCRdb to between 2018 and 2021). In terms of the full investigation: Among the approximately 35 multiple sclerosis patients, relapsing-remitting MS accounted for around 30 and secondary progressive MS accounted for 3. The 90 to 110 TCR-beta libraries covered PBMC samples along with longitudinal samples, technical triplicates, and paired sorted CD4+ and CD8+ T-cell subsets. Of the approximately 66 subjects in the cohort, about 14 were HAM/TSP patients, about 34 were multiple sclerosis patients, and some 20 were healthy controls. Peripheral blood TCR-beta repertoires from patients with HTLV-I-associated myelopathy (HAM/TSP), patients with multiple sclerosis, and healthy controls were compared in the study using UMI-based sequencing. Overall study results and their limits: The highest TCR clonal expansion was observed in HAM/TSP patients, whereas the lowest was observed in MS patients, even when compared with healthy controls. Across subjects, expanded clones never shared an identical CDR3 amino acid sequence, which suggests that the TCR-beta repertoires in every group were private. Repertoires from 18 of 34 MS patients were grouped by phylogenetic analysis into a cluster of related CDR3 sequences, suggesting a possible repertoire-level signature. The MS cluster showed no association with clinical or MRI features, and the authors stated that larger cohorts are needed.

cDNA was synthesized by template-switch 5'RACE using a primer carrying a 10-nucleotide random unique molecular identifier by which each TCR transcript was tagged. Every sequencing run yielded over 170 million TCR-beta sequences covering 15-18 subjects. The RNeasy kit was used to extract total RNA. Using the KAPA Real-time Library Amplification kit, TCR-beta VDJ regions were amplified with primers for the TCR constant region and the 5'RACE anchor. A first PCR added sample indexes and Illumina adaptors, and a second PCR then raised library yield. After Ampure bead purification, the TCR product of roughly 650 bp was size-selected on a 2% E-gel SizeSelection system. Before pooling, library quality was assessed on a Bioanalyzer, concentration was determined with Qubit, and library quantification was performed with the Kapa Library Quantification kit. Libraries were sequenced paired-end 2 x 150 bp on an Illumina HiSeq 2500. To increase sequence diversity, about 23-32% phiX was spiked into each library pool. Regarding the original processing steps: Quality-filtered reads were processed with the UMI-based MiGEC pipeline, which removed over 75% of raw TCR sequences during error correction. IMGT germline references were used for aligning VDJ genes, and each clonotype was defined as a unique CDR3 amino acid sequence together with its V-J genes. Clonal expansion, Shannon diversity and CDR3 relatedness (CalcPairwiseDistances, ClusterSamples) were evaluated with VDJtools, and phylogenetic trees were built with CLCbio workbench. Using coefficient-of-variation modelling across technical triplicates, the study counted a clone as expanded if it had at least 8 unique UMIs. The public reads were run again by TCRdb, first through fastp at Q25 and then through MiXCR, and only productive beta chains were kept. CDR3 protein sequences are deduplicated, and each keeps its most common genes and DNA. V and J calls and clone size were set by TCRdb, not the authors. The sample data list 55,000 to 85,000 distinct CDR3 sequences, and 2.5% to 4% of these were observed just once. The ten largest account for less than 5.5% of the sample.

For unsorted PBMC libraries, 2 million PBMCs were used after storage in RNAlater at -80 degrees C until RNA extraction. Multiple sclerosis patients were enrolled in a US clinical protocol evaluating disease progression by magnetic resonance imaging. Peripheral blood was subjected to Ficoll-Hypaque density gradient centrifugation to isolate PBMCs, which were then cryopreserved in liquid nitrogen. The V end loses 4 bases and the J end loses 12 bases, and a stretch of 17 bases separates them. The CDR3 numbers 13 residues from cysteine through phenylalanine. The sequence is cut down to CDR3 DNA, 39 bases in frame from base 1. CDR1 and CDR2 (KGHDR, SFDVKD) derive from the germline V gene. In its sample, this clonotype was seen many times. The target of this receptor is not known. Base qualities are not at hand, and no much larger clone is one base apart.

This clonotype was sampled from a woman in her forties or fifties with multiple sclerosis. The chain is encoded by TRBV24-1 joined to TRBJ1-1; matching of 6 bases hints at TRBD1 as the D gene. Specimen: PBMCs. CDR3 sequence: CATSDPPRGTTFF. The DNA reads TGTGCCACCAGTGACCCCCCGAGGGGGACAACTTTCTTT.